This T cell receptor (beta chain) is drawn from a study of cytomegalovirus exposure and HLA in healthy donors. Background on the study: For the roughly 390 genotyped donors, over 80% fell within the Caucasian-associated ancestry cluster. Study outcomes and limitations: Trimming of TCR beta V- and J-genes showed a link, identified in a later analysis, to a missense DCLRE1C variant.

This clone has only one observation. The target antigen is unknown. Primers: 60 Vbeta forward and 13 Jbeta reverse. Profiling relied on immunoSEQ multiplex PCR, and the TCRdb table lists in-frame clones only, not all of them. This table holds approximately 140,000 clones, around 78% found once. The sequenced sample was PBMCs. The TCR was taken from a man aged 35 to 55 in good health and CMV-seropositive.

As DNA, the CDR3 is TGTGCCAGCTGCAGCTCGAGGACAGGGGGCCTTTGGCGCGAGCAGTACTTC. Its protein product is CASCSSRTGGLWREQYF. This chain joins TRBV27 and TRBJ2-7; 11 positions match TRBD1. Looked up from germline, CDR1 is MNHEY and CDR2 is SMNVEV (reference sequence). J gave up 6 bases and V 8 bases, and 18 bases lay outside the gene matches. The CDR3 totals 17 residues.